This passage covers 29 T cell receptor beta chains from one sample sequenced in a study of OX40 agonist ivuxolimab in advanced cancers. The assay was immunoSEQ multiplex PCR, and TCRdb's table has in-frame clones only and misses some. The table includes under 90,000 clones, over 85% detected once. Sequencing was performed on CD4+ or CD8+ T cells sorted from blood, taken in a trial of the OX40 agonist ivuxolimab. The receptors stem from an adult with an advanced solid tumor such as melanoma, head and neck, liver or kidney cancer.

By frequency in the sample, this clone is medium-sized (0.01 to 0.1%). This sample also contains other DNA sequences that code for the same CDR3. The chain is built from TRBV4-1 and TRBJ2-1; 7 bases map to TRBD1. Germline-derived CDR1 and CDR2 are MGHRA and YSYEKL. V lost 4 bases, J lost 4 bases, and 1 base stayed unmatched. CDR3 size: 13 residues. The CDR3 nucleotides are TGCGCCAGCAGCCGGGACAGTTACAATGAGCAGTTCTTC. As protein: CASSRDSYNEQFF.

The CDR3 spells CASSMGRASSYNEQFF. The CDR3, as DNA: TGTGCCAGCAGCATGGGGCGGGCAAGCTCCTACAATGAGCAGTTCTTC. V gene TRBV7-6 combines with J gene TRBJ2-1; D assignment may be TRBD1 or TRBD2 (5 bases each). With 5 bases removed from V and 0 bases from J, the gap between germline ends came to 14 bases. CDR3 length: 16 residues. Germline-derived CDR1 and CDR2 are SGHVS and FNYEAQ.

The chain combines TRBV5-1 with TRBJ2-5; tentative D call: TRBD2 (6 bases). Trimming shortened V by 4 bases and J by 2 bases, and 12 bases separated the two germline ends. CDR1 and CDR2 (germline): SGHRS, YFSETQ. This CDR3 contains 14 residues. As DNA, the CDR3 is TGCGCCAGCAGCCTGGGACTTACTCAAGAGACCCAGTACTTC. It encodes CASSLGLTQETQYF.

This rearrangement joins TRBV19 to TRBJ1-3; TRBD1 matches at 8 bases. The germline CDR1 and CDR2 sequences are LNHDA and SQIVND (reference sequence). V lost 3 bases to trimming and J lost 2 bases; unmatched junction nucleotides: 6. The length of the CDR3 is 16 residues. CDR3 protein: CASSIRTGRTGNTIYF. CDR3 nucleotides: TGTGCCAGTAGTATCCGGACAGGGCGAACTGGAAACACCATATATTTT. Drawing the rest from reference TRBV19 and TRBJ1-3, the complete variable domain is DGGITQSPKYLFRKEGQNVTLSCEQNLNHDAMYWYRQDPGQGLRLIYYSQIVNDFQKGDIAEGYSVSREKKESFPLTVTSAQKNPTAFYLCASSIRTGRTGNTIYFGEGSWLTVV.

This chain links TRBV5-1 with TRBJ2-7; D is unresolved. Between the trimmed V and J ends, which lost 3 bases and 0 bases, there was a span of 13 bases. The CDR3 runs 15 residues. CDR1 and CDR2 (germline): SGHRS, YFSETQ. CDR3 loop: CASSSKGSGSYEQYF. CDR3 DNA sequence: TGCGCCAGCAGCTCTAAGGGTAGTGGCTCCTACGAGCAGTACTTC. The entire variable domain, with the rest obtained from reference TRBV5-1 and TRBJ2-7, is as follows: KAGVTQTPRYLIKTRGQQVTLSCSPISGHRSVSWYQQTPGQGLQFLFEYFSETQRNKGNFPGRFSGRQFSNSRSEMNVSTLELGDSALYLCASSSKGSGSYEQYFGPGTRLTVT.

This chain links TRBV25-1 with TRBJ1-1; D remains ambiguous. This CDR3 contains 10 residues. Between the trimmed V and J ends, which lost 8 bases and 4 bases, there was a span of 5 bases. The V gene's germline CDR1 is MGHDK and CDR2 SYGVNS. DNA for the CDR3: TGTGCCAGCCTAGGCACTGAAGCTTTCTTT. It codes for CASLGTEAFF.

Here the CDR3 DNA reads TGTGCCAGCAGCTTCGGGCAGGGGGAGGAAGCTTTCTTT. It encodes CASSFGQGEEAFF. The J gene is TRBJ1-1, the V gene TRBV7-9; 7 nucleotides match TRBD1. The CDR3 has 13 residues. Trimming removed 3 bases from V and 8 bases from J; junction bases left unmatched: 6. Germline-derived CDR1 and CDR2 are SEHNR and FQNEAQ (reference sequence).

V and J are TRBV14 and TRBJ1-2; 10 positions agree with TRBD1. CDR3 size: 17 residues. The J segment lost 7 bases and the V segment lost 1 base, leaving 12 bases of the junction unmatched. Germline V lookup: CDR1 SGHDN, CDR2 FVKESK. CDR3 DNA sequence: TGTGCCAGCAGCCAAGGACCCCTCCGGACAGGGGGAGGTGGCTACACCTTC. This gives the protein CASSQGPLRTGGGGYTF.

The CDR3 DNA follows: TGTGCCAGCAGGTCGGGTATCTCTGGGGCCAACGTCCTGACTTTC. Residues: CASRSGISGANVLTF. The rearrangement joins TRBV27 to TRBJ2-6; D is undetermined. The CDR3 runs 15 residues. V was trimmed by 6 bases and J by 0 bases, leaving 9 bases between them. The germline gives CDR1 MNHEY, CDR2 SMNVEV (reference sequence).

The rearrangement links TRBV19 to TRBJ1-5; no definite D call. Trimming took off 3 bases at V and 7 bases at J, with 7 bases between the two ends. CDR1 LNHDA and CDR2 SQIVND come from the germline V gene (reference sequence). This CDR3 region has 12 residues. The CDR3 reads CASSIPTQPQHF. CDR3 coding DNA: TGTGCCAGTAGTATCCCAACCCAGCCCCAGCATTTT. Variable domain in full (rest from reference TRBV19 and TRBJ1-5): DGGITQSPKYLFRKEGQNVTLSCEQNLNHDAMYWYRQDPGQGLRLIYYSQIVNDFQKGDIAEGYSVSREKKESFPLTVTSAQKNPTAFYLCASSIPTQPQHFGDGTRLSIL.

The CDR3 DNA reads as TGTGCCAGCAGCCAGGGGGAATCTAGCACAGATACGCAGTATTTT. This codes for CASSQGESSTDTQYF. V gene TRBV14 combines with J gene TRBJ2-3; D is tentatively TRBD1 or TRBD2 (5 bases each). Trimming left V 3 bases short and J 0 bases short, with 10 bases between. The CDR3 loop spans 15 amino acids. Germline loops: CDR1 SGHDN, CDR2 FVKESK. The full variable domain, in which reference TRBV14 and TRBJ2-3 provide the parts outside the CDR3, is EAGVTQFPSHSVIEKGQTVTLRCDPISGHDNLYWYRRVMGKEIKFLLHFVKESKQDESGMPNNRFLAERTGGTYSTLKVQPAELEDSGVYFCASSQGESSTDTQYFGPGTRLTVL.

V gene TRBV15 combines with J gene TRBJ2-2; TRBD2 matches at 7 bases. V shed 2 bases, J shed 1 base, and the junction held 4 bases outside the gene matches. The CDR3 sequence is 16 residues long. CDR1 and CDR2 from the germline V gene are LNHNV and YYDKDF (reference sequence). CDR3 nucleotide sequence: TGTGCCACCAGCAGAAGGACGGGAGGGAACACCGGGGAGCTGTTTTTT. Translating gives CATSRRTGGNTGELFF.

The chain uses TRBV6-5 and TRBJ2-1, with 7 bases matching TRBD2. This CDR3 spans 13 amino acids. From germline, CDR1 is MNHEY and CDR2 SVGAGI. V shed 6 bases and J 3 bases; nucleotides not matched to a gene: 2. This CDR3 reads CASRRGSYNEQFF. CDR3 coding DNA: TGTGCCAGCAGGCGGGGGAGCTACAATGAGCAGTTCTTC.

V usage is TRBV18 and J usage is TRBJ2-2; D is possibly TRBD2 (5 bases). Germline lookup yields CDR1 KGHSH and CDR2 LQKENI. The CDR3 consists of 14 residues. The V gene lost 3 bases and the J gene lost 4 bases, with 9 bases spanning the gap. CDR3 DNA: TGTGCCAGCTCACCGAGACGGGGCACCGGGGAGCTGTTTTTT. Protein: CASSPRRGTGELFF.

The gene calls are TRBV2 and TRBJ2-1; D is uncertain. V lost 9 bases and J 6 bases, leaving 15 bases between the germline ends. CDR3 size: 13 residues. Germline CDR1 and CDR2: SNHLY and FYNNEI. The DNA for the CDR3 is TGTGCCAGTTTCCGGGCCCCGCTCAATGAGCAGTTCTTC. Amino acid sequence: CASFRAPLNEQFF.

The gene calls are TRBV6-5 and TRBJ2-6; D perhaps matches TRBD1 (6 bases). CDR3 length: 15 amino acids. Germline loops: CDR1 MNHEY, CDR2 SVGAGI. V lost 6 bases to trimming and J lost 4 bases, with 13 bases between them. CDR3 amino acids: CASSRTDPGANVLTF. The CDR3 bases are TGTGCCAGCAGCAGGACAGACCCAGGGGCCAACGTCCTGACTTTC.

The V call is TRBV2, the J call TRBJ1-1, with 7 bases fitting TRBD1. CDR1 SNHLY and CDR2 FYNNEI come from the germline V gene. Trimming took 6 bases from V and 1 from J; bases not matched to a gene: 5. The CDR3 runs to 14 residues. CDR3 loop: CASSLQGSNTEAFF. For the CDR3, the DNA is TGTGCCAGCAGCTTACAGGGGTCGAACACTGAAGCTTTCTTT.

The chain combines TRBV19 with TRBJ1-1, with 9 bases fitting TRBD1. The germline gives CDR1 LNHDA, CDR2 SQIVND (reference sequence). V was clipped by 4 bases and J by 3 bases; unmatched bases: 12. The CDR3 runs 17 residues. The CDR3 loop reads CASSKIPQGAYDTEAFF. CDR3 sequence (DNA): TGTGCCAGTAGTAAAATCCCACAGGGGGCTTATGACACTGAAGCTTTCTTT.

A word on this clone: This specimen includes other DNA sequences encoding the same CDR3. J is TRBJ2-5 and V is TRBV7-9; TRBD2 agrees at 8 bases. The CDR3 is 13 residues long. The V gene end was trimmed by 7 bases and the J gene end by 3 bases; junction bases not matched to a gene: 4. CDR1 and CDR2 from the germline V gene are SEHNR and FQNEAQ (reference sequence). The DNA of the CDR3 is TGTGCCAGCACCCTAGCGGGTGAAGAGACCCAGTACTTC. Translating it yields CASTLAGEETQYF.

The chain employs TRBV6-1 and TRBJ1-5; 9 nucleotides align to TRBD1. Germline V gene sequence: CDR1 MNHNS, CDR2 SASEGT. The junction had 9 bases not matched to a gene; V was cut back by 6 bases and J by 6 bases. The CDR3 sequence is 15 residues long. CDR3 in DNA: TGTGCCAGCAGGTTTACAGGGGGCGCGGGTCAGCCCCAGCATTTT. This codes for CASRFTGGAGQPQHF.

This clone was counted between two and nine times. The genes are TRBV7-9 and TRBJ1-1, with TRBD1 identical over 9 bases. This CDR3 is 12 amino acids long. Germline-derived CDR1 and CDR2 are SEHNR and FQNEAQ (reference sequence). Losses at the gene ends were 10 bases for V and 5 bases for J; bases not matched to a gene: 5. The CDR3 spells CAIRDRETEAFF. CDR3 nucleotides: TGTGCCATCCGGGACAGGGAGACTGAAGCTTTCTTT.

The chain carries TRBV2 and TRBJ1-1; no definite D call. Deletions cut 6 bases from V and 0 bases from J, with 20 bases between. The CDR3 spans 17 residues. Germline CDR1 reads SNHLY; CDR2 reads FYNNEI. CDR3: CASSPLFGRPLNTEAFF. Written as DNA, the CDR3 is TGTGCCAGCAGCCCACTATTTGGACGGCCTTTGAACACTGAAGCTTTCTTT. Looking up the rest from reference TRBV2 and TRBJ1-1 gives the full variable domain: EPEVTQTPSHQVTQMGQEVILRCVPISNHLYFYWYRQILGQKVEFLVSFYNNEISEKSEIFDDQFSVERPDGSNFTLKIRSTKLEDSAMYFCASSPLFGRPLNTEAFFGQGTRLTVV.

J is TRBJ1-1 and V is TRBV5-1; the match to TRBD1 covers 7 bases. Germline loops: CDR1 SGHRS, CDR2 YFSETQ. With V trimmed by 0 bases and J by 2 bases, 13 bases remained unmatched. The CDR3 length is 18 residues. CDR3 coding DNA: TGCGCCAGCAGCTTGGCCAGGAGACAGGGCAGCCCAAACACTGAAGCTTTCTTT. Translated, it gives CASSLARRQGSPNTEAFF.

The chain joins TRBV4-1 to TRBJ1-4, with a weak D call TRBD1 (5 bases). Trimming took off 4 bases at V and 2 bases at J, with 14 bases between the two ends. Germline CDR1 MGHRA, CDR2 YSYEKL. The CDR3 covers 16 residues. DNA for the CDR3: TGCGCCAGCAGCCCCACTGGGGGAGGGACTAATGAAAAACTGTTTTTT. It yields the protein CASSPTGGGTNEKLFF.

The chain couples TRBV19 to TRBJ1-1, with a tentative D call TRBD1 (5 bases). This CDR3 region has 14 residues. V lost 2 bases and J lost 5, with 12 bases in between. The V gene's germline CDR1 is LNHDA and CDR2 SQIVND (reference sequence). In DNA, the CDR3 is TGTGCCAGTAGTATACGGGCAGGGAGGACTGAAGCTTTCTTT. It encodes CASSIRAGRTEAFF.

The rearrangement links TRBV7-2 to TRBJ1-4; maybe TRBD1 (5 bases). This CDR3 comprises 16 residues. From germline, CDR1 is SGHTA and CDR2 FQGNSA. V was shortened by 5 bases and J by 8 bases, with 21 bases between the two germline ends. The CDR3 bases are TGTGCCAGCAGCCCCCTTGGGACGCGGGCTGGGGAAAAACTGTTTTTT. Its protein product is CASSPLGTRAGEKLFF. Supplemented by reference TRBV7-2 and TRBJ1-4, the full variable domain reads GAGVSQSPSNKVTEKGKDVELRCDPISGHTALYWYRQSLGQGLEFLIYFQGNSAPDKSGLPSDRFSAERTGGSVSTLTIQRTQQEDSAVYLCASSPLGTRAGEKLFFGSGTQLSVL.

This clone was picked up one time. The rearrangement joins TRBV5-1 to TRBJ2-4, with 7 positions matching TRBD2. V trimming: 0 bases; J trimming: 7 bases; junction bases outside the gene matches: 4. The germline V gene encodes CDR1 SGHRS and CDR2 YFSETQ. The CDR3 loop spans 14 amino acids. CDR3 sequence: CASSLVRGSNIQYF. CDR3 nucleotide sequence: TGCGCCAGCAGCTTGGTACGCGGGAGTAACATTCAGTACTTC.

V and J are TRBV29-1 and TRBJ1-2, with D unresolved. The CDR3 consists of 14 residues. The germline CDR1 and CDR2 sequences are SQVTM and ANQGSEA. The V end lost 7 bases, the J end lost 7 bases, and 22 bases lay between the germline ends. CDR3 protein: CSAPGGWRSGGYTF. The CDR3 DNA follows: TGCAGCGCGCCCGGCGGTTGGCGCAGCGGTGGCTACACCTTC.

The CDR3: CSVETSGGRGGTQYF. The CDR3 DNA follows: TGCAGCGTTGAGACTAGCGGGGGCCGAGGGGGGACCCAGTACTTC. The chain has TRBV29-1 and TRBJ2-5, with 12 bases aligning to TRBD2. V shed 3 bases, J shed 7 bases, and the junction held 9 bases outside the gene matches. Germline CDR1 SQVTM, CDR2 ANQGSEA. The CDR3 sequence is 15 residues long.